This T cell receptor beta chain was obtained from a study of blood T cell repertoires in COVID-19. Measured with immunoSEQ multiplex PCR; TCRdb has only the in-frame clones, and not every one. The sample has 110,000 to 150,000 clones; 75% to 90% are singletons. The CDR3 sequence is 17 residues long. Germline assignment: CDR1 LGHDT and CDR2 YNNKEL (reference sequence). The ends lost 4 bases at V and 4 bases at J; junction bases unmatched: 9. The receptor was isolated from a man aged 55 to 69 with active or convalescent COVID-19. The rearrangement links TRBV3-1 (or the pseudogene TRBV3-2) to TRBJ2-1; 11 bases line up with TRBD2. The material sequenced was peripheral blood. CDR3 amino acids: CASSRVPGTSGYNEQFF. The CDR3 DNA sequence: TGTGCCAGCAGCCGCGTCCCCGGGACTAGCGGATACAATGAGCAGTTCTTC.